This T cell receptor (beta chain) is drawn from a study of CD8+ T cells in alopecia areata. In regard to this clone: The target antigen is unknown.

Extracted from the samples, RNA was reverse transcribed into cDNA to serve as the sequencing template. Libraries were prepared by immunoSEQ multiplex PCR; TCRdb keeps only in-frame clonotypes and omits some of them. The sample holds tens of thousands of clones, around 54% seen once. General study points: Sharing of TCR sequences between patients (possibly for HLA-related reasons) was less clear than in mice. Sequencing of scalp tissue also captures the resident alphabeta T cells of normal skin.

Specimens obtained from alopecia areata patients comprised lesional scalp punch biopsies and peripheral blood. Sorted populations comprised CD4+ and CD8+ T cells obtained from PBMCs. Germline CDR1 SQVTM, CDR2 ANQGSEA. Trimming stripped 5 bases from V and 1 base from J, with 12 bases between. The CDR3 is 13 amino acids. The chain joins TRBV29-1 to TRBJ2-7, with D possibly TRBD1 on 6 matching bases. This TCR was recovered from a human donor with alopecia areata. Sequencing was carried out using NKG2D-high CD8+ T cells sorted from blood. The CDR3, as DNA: TGCAGCGTTCGGGACACAACTTCCTACGAGCAGTACTTC. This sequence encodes CSVRDTTSYEQYF.